This T cell receptor (beta chain) came from a study of blood T cell repertoires in COVID-19. Study-level background: Sites across the United States, Italy and Spain contributed samples from acute and convalescent COVID-19.

Germline CDR1 LGHDT, CDR2 YNNKEL (reference sequence). V lost 4 bases to trimming and J lost 7 bases; unmatched junction nucleotides: 11. The CDR3 loop spans 16 amino acids. The Seattle patients, enrolled during active infection, were followed longitudinally. Sequenced by immunoSEQ multiplex PCR; TCRdb stores in-frame clones only, minus some. The repertoire consists of fewer than 250,000 clones, with roughly 82% occurring once and the leading ten covering approximately 7.8%. V gene TRBV3-1 (or the pseudogene TRBV3-2) combines with J gene TRBJ2-1, with 9 bases fitting TRBD1. The sequenced sample consisted of peripheral blood. The source is a woman in her fifties or sixties with COVID-19, enrolled during active disease. Here the CDR3 DNA reads TGTGCCAGCAGCCTAGGCCCGGGACAGGGTGCTAATGAGCAGTTCTTC. Its protein product is CASSLGPGQGANEQFF.